This T cell receptor (beta chain) was sequenced in a study of blood T cells in healthy people across ages. A second 7 to 11 cycle PCR used barcoded and J-beta primers. Researchers report that a template-switch adaptor with 12 random nucleotides tagged each cDNA molecule. Via MiXCR, TCRdb re-called the 5' RACE reads, giving one row per CDR3 protein. This sample has more than 900,000 distinct CDR3 sequences, with 25% to 35% found just once. With each sample, at least 5 micrograms of total RNA were extracted. This clonotype was observed at least ten times. The CDR3 sequence is 14 residues long. The V end lost 5 bases, the J end lost 1 base, and 12 bases lay between the germline ends. A further study also used this sample, focusing on T cells of mothers and their children. Per that study: Slightly, though not significantly, more overlap was seen in related than in unrelated mother-child pairs.

The TCR was taken from a woman aged 40 to 55 in good health. The specimen sequenced was blood. The rearrangement links TRBV12-3 or TRBV12-4 to TRBJ2-7; D unclear. The CDR3 DNA is TGTGCCAGCAGTATCAATACAGTTTCCTACGAGCAGTACTTC. It encodes CASSINTVSYEQYF.